The sequence of this TCR beta chain was determined in a study of blood T cells in healthy people across ages. Whenever a sample was processed, at least 7 million PBMCs were isolated. The CDR3 consists of 13 residues. Germline V gives CDR1 ENHRY, CDR2 SYGVKD. Trimming pared 10 bases from V and 1 base from J, leaving 13 bases between. This clonotype has only a few counts. The second PCR ran about 6 to 12 cycles with a sample-barcoded 5' primer and J-beta primers. No fewer than 2.5 million CDR3-containing paired-end reads came from each sample. TCRdb recomputed calls from the 5' RACE reads with MiXCR, one row per CDR3 protein. The sample records around 990,000 distinct CDR3 sequences, 35% to 45% being singletons.

The clonotype was recovered from a man younger than 30 in good health. The sequencing sample was made of blood. V gene TRBV10-3 combines with J gene TRBJ2-5; unclear D gene. The CDR3 loop reads CATNTAPQETQYF. In nucleotides, the CDR3 is TGTGCCACTAATACAGCCCCCCAAGAGACCCAGTACTTC.